A single sample gave rise to the 22 T cell receptor beta chains below, sequenced in a study of T cell responses to AZD1222 COVID-19 vaccine. The data were produced by immunoSEQ multiplex PCR, yet TCRdb's version contains in-frame clones alone and is incomplete. The sample carries 83,000 or so clones, around 90% recorded once. This sample comprised peripheral blood, obtained 28 days after the second AZD1222 dose. These receptors were collected from an adult who received the AZD1222 COVID-19 vaccine.

The gene calls are TRBV4-1 and TRBJ2-7, with D maybe TRBD1 (6 bases). Trimming removed 0 bases from V and 3 bases from J, with 6 bases in between. CDR1 and CDR2 from the germline V gene are MGHRA and YSYEKL. The CDR3 consists of 13 residues. This chain's CDR3 is CASSQEGGYEQYF. In nucleotides, the CDR3 is TGCGCCAGCAGCCAAGAAGGGGGCTACGAGCAGTACTTC.

The genes are TRBV5-4 and TRBJ2-3, with D possibly being TRBD1 (6 bases). Trimming pared 4 bases from V and 6 bases from J, leaving 12 bases between. Germline CDR1 and CDR2: SGHNT and YYREEE (reference sequence). The CDR3 extends over 13 amino acids. The CDR3 reads CASSPTGSDTQYF. CDR3 DNA: TGTGCCAGCAGCCCAACAGGGTCTGATACGCAGTATTTT.

This chain connects TRBV9 to TRBJ1-1, with D uncertain. The CDR3 is 13 residues long. The V end lost 0 bases, the J end lost 1 base, and 4 bases lay between the germline ends. The germline V gene encodes CDR1 SGDLS and CDR2 YYNGEE. Here the CDR3 DNA reads TGTGCCAGCAGCGTAGACGCGAACACTGAAGCTTTCTTT. Translated: CASSVDANTEAFF.

The chain combines TRBV3-1 (or the pseudogene TRBV3-2) with TRBJ1-5, with a weak D call TRBD1 (5 bases). The germline V gene encodes CDR1 LGHDT and CDR2 YNNKEL (reference sequence). V was trimmed by 5 bases and J by 2 bases, leaving 10 bases between them. This CDR3 comprises 14 residues. CDR3 nucleotide sequence: TGTGCCAGCAGCTCGACAGCAGGCAATCAGCCCCAGCATTTT. Protein: CASSSTAGNQPQHF.

V gene TRBV2 combines with J gene TRBJ1-2; D remains ambiguous. The CDR3 has 14 residues. The germline V and J ends were trimmed by 0 bases and 6 bases, with 11 bases remaining between them. Germline CDR1 SNHLY, CDR2 FYNNEI. The CDR3 coding sequence is TGTGCCAGCAGTGAAGCTCGGAGAAGGGATGGCTACACCTTC. Translation: CASSEARRRDGYTF.

The J gene is TRBJ2-5, the V gene TRBV28; 8 bases line up with TRBD1. CDR3 length equals 15 residues. Per the germline V gene, CDR1 is MDHEN and CDR2 is SYDVKM. J gave up 7 bases and V 6 bases, and 13 bases lay outside the gene matches. The CDR3 spells CASRTLRGRVGTQYF. The CDR3 nucleotides are TGTGCCAGCAGGACCCTCAGGGGGCGCGTTGGGACCCAGTACTTC.

The gene calls are TRBV7-9 and TRBJ1-1; D uncertain. The CDR3 has 13 residues. Trimming took 5 bases from V and 6 from J, leaving 13 bases between them. The germline CDR1 and CDR2 sequences are SEHNR and FQNEAQ (reference sequence). CDR3 nucleotides: TGTGCCAGCAGCCCCCCATGGGGTGCTGAAGCTTTCTTT. Translating gives CASSPPWGAEAFF.

The chain carries TRBV5-6 and TRBJ1-3; tentatively, D is TRBD1 (5 bases). The CDR3 covers 17 residues. Between the trimmed V and J ends, which lost 0 bases and 2 bases, there was a span of 15 bases. The V gene's germline CDR1 is SGHDT and CDR2 YYEEEE. The chain's CDR3 is CASSLEESGAAGNTIYF. The CDR3 nucleotides are TGTGCCAGCAGCTTGGAAGAAAGCGGGGCAGCTGGAAACACCATATATTTT.

This clone was seen only once. The chain has TRBV11-2 and TRBJ2-2; D assignment may be TRBD1 or TRBD2 (5 bases each). The CDR3 runs 17 residues. Germline values: CDR1 SGHAT, CDR2 FQNNGV. Trimming removed 1 base from V and 1 base from J, with 13 bases in between. The CDR3 spells CASSLGLSGQNTGELFF. CDR3 nucleotides: TGTGCCAGCAGCTTAGGGCTTTCGGGGCAGAACACCGGGGAGCTGTTTTTT.

This chain joins TRBV19 and TRBJ1-3; D unclear. Germline CDR1 and CDR2: LNHDA and SQIVND (reference sequence). V gave up 2 bases and J gave up 0 bases, with 8 bases separating them. The CDR3 extends over 15 amino acids. CDR3 protein: CASSINLSSGNTIYF. The CDR3 nucleotides are TGTGCCAGTAGTATAAACTTGAGCTCTGGAAACACCATATATTTT. The full variable domain, its missing parts supplied by reference TRBV19 and TRBJ1-3, is DGGITQSPKYLFRKEGQNVTLSCEQNLNHDAMYWYRQDPGQGLRLIYYSQIVNDFQKGDIAEGYSVSREKKESFPLTVTSAQKNPTAFYLCASSINLSSGNTIYFGEGSWLTVV.

This clone came up once. The chain recombines TRBV5-1 with TRBJ2-7, with 11 bases matching TRBD2. Germline V lookup: CDR1 SGHRS, CDR2 YFSETQ. V shed 5 bases, J shed 7 bases, and the junction held 11 bases outside the gene matches. The CDR3 spans 15 residues. The CDR3 DNA sequence: TGCGCCAGCAGACCCGGGACTAGCGGAGCGGTGGAGCAGTACTTC. It encodes CASRPGTSGAVEQYF. Filled out from reference TRBV5-1 and TRBJ2-7, the complete variable domain reads KAGVTQTPRYLIKTRGQQVTLSCSPISGHRSVSWYQQTPGQGLQFLFEYFSETQRNKGNFPGRFSGRQFSNSRSEMNVSTLELGDSALYLCASRPGTSGAVEQYFGPGTRLTVT.

This chain connects TRBV28 to TRBJ2-7; D uncertain. Deletions cut 5 bases from V and 5 bases from J, with 13 bases between. Germline values: CDR1 MDHEN, CDR2 SYDVKM. The CDR3 loop spans 13 amino acids. In DNA, the CDR3 is TGTGCCAGCAGTCCCCGGCCCGCCAACGAGCAGTACTTC. Amino acids: CASSPRPANEQYF.

The chain combines TRBV5-1 with TRBJ2-5; D not resolved. From germline, CDR1 is SGHRS and CDR2 YFSETQ. Trimming took off 1 base at V and 1 base at J, with 5 bases between the two ends. This CDR3 region has 13 residues. CDR3: CASSLNSQETQYF. The CDR3 DNA reads as TGCGCCAGCAGCTTGAACAGCCAAGAGACCCAGTACTTC.

V is TRBV11-1 and J is TRBJ2-1, with a tentative D call TRBD2 (6 bases). V was trimmed by 1 base and J by 2 bases, leaving 12 bases between them. The CDR3 runs to 16 residues. CDR1 and CDR2 from the germline V gene are SGHAT and FQDESV (reference sequence). This CDR3 reads CASSLEGSGAYNEQFF. In nucleotides, the CDR3 is TGTGCCAGCAGCTTAGAGGGTAGCGGAGCCTACAATGAGCAGTTCTTC.

The genes are TRBV19 and TRBJ1-5; D is undetermined. CDR1 and CDR2 (germline): LNHDA, SQIVND (reference sequence). The CDR3 is 13 residues long. V was cut by 3 bases and J by 9 bases, with 12 bases left in between. The CDR3 region is CASSIAANVPQHF. In DNA, the CDR3 is TGTGCCAGTAGTATTGCAGCAAACGTGCCCCAGCATTTT.

CDR3: CASHQGGQWNSPLHF. The CDR3, as DNA: TGTGCCAGCCACCAAGGTGGGCAGTGGAATTCACCCCTCCACTTT. The chain uses TRBV2 and TRBJ1-6; D remains unclear. The CDR3 sequence is 15 residues long. V was trimmed by 8 bases and J by 7 bases, leaving 18 bases between them. CDR1 and CDR2 (germline): SNHLY, FYNNEI. Filled out from reference TRBV2 and TRBJ1-6, the complete variable domain reads EPEVTQTPSHQVTQMGQEVILRCVPISNHLYFYWYRQILGQKVEFLVSFYNNEISEKSEIFDDQFSVERPDGSNFTLKIRSTKLEDSAMYFCASHQGGQWNSPLHFGNGTRLTVT.

The chain is built from TRBV4-3 and TRBJ1-2; 7 bases match TRBD1. The CDR3 consists of 16 residues. CDR1 LGHNA and CDR2 YSLEER come from the germline V gene. V shed 0 bases and J 4 bases; nucleotides not matched to a gene: 8. CDR3 nucleotides: TGCGCCAGCAGCCAAGATCACGCTGGGACAGCCTATGGCTACACCTTC. As protein: CASSQDHAGTAYGYTF.

This clone was recorded only once. The chain is built from TRBV9 and TRBJ2-1; D is ambiguous. The CDR3 spans 12 residues. V gave up 0 bases and J gave up 7 bases, with 5 bases separating them. Germline V gene data show CDR1 as SGDLS and CDR2 as YYNGEE. DNA for the CDR3: TGTGCCAGCAGCGTAGGGTCGAATGAGCAGTTCTTC. Protein product: CASSVGSNEQFF. The full variable domain, in which reference TRBV9 and TRBJ2-1 provide the parts outside the CDR3, is DSGVTQTPKHLITATGQRVTLRCSPRSGDLSVYWYQQSLDQGLQFLIQYYNGEERAKGNILERFSAQQFPDLHSELNLSSLELGDSALYFCASSVGSNEQFFGPGTRLTVL.

The genes are TRBV19 and TRBJ2-7; D tentatively reads TRBD1 or TRBD2 (5 bases each). The CDR3 totals 13 residues. Trimming stripped 5 bases from V and 2 bases from J, with 10 bases between. From germline, CDR1 is LNHDA and CDR2 SQIVND (reference sequence). The CDR3: CASSWGPTYEQYF. In DNA form, the CDR3 reads TGTGCCAGTAGTTGGGGACCTACCTACGAGCAGTACTTC.

This rearrangement joins TRBV7-2 to TRBJ2-7; TRBD2 agrees at 10 bases. The junction had 7 bases not matched to a gene; V was cut back by 1 base and J by 4 bases. Per the germline V gene, CDR1 is SGHTA and CDR2 is FQGNSA. CDR3 size: 16 residues. The CDR3 region is CASSLGVEAGGYEQYF. The CDR3 coding sequence is TGTGCCAGCAGCTTAGGGGTGGAAGCGGGAGGGTACGAGCAGTACTTC.

This chain uses TRBV28 with TRBJ1-2; D may be TRBD1 (6 bases). Deletions cut 2 bases from V and 0 bases from J, with 13 bases between. Germline-derived CDR1 and CDR2 are MDHEN and SYDVKM. This CDR3 has 16 residues. The CDR3 DNA is TGTGCCAGCAGTTTAGGGGGCAGGGAAGCTAACTATGGCTACACCTTC. Protein product: CASSLGGREANYGYTF.

This clone is a singleton in its sample. The chain employs TRBV6-5 and TRBJ2-2, with TRBD2 matching 9 bases. The CDR3 runs 15 residues. The germline CDR1 and CDR2 sequences are MNHEY and SVGAGI. With 6 bases clipped from V and 4 bases from J, the junction kept 6 bases outside the gene matches. CDR3 sequence: CASSILREGTGELFF. The CDR3 DNA sequence: TGTGCCAGCAGCATACTGCGGGAGGGCACCGGGGAGCTGTTTTTT.